The sequence of this T cell receptor beta chain was determined in a study of blood T cell repertoires in COVID-19. In the study overall: In each case, the material was cDNA or gDNA derived from T cells, B-cell-depleted T cells, or PBMCs.

Cohort placement rested on clinical history that participants reported themselves. All recovered Cohort 3 donors got two negative PCRs, got clearance, or saw symptom resolution. Per the authors' pipeline: Nucleated cell counts were estimated from reference gene primer amplification. Generated by immunoSEQ multiplex PCR, the TCRdb table keeps only in-frame clones and is missing some. D and trimming were read from the DNA, whereas the V and J calls and clone size are those reported in that table. The sample carries 200,000 to 250,000 clones, approximately 85% recorded once. V lost 1 base to trimming and J lost 8 bases, with 20 bases between them. Germline lookup yields CDR1 SEHNR and CDR2 FQNEAQ (reference sequence). The CDR3 extends over 16 amino acids.

The receptor comes from a woman between 50 and 59 years old who had recovered from COVID-19. The chain couples TRBV7-9 to TRBJ1-2; TRBD1 is a possible D gene (5 bases). The material sequenced was PBMCs or T cells enriched from blood (not recorded which). CDR3 sequence (DNA): TGTGCCAGCAGCTTAGACCGCCTCGGGGGGTTAGGAGGCTACACCTTC. Encoded protein: CASSLDRLGGLGGYTF.